These 12 T cell receptor beta chains were all obtained from the same sample, sequenced in a study of blood T cell repertoires in COVID-19. Here immunoSEQ multiplex PCR was the method, and the copy in TCRdb shows in-frame clones only, minus some. The sample contains about 150,000 clones, less than 95% of which appear only once. The specimen was peripheral blood. The receptors come from a middle-aged man with acute or convalescent COVID-19.

The chain is built from TRBV7-2 and TRBJ2-1; 9 bases agree with TRBD2. Germline lookup yields CDR1 SGHTA and CDR2 FQGNSA. CDR3 length: 14 amino acids. Losses at the gene ends were 3 bases for V and 8 bases for J; bases not matched to a gene: 5. This CDR3 reads CASSLTREGYEQFF. Written as DNA, the CDR3 is TGTGCCAGCAGCTTGACGCGGGAGGGCTATGAGCAGTTCTTC.

The gene calls are TRBV2 and TRBJ2-7; 7 bases are a match to TRBD2. CDR1 SNHLY and CDR2 FYNNEI come from the germline V gene. J gave up 5 bases and V 7 bases, and 14 bases lay outside the gene matches. The CDR3 runs to 15 residues. The CDR3 sequence: CASTLRGGGRHEQYF. CDR3 nucleotide sequence: TGTGCCAGCACCTTACGCGGGGGAGGAAGGCACGAGCAGTACTTC.

The chain combines TRBV19 with TRBJ1-5; 9 nucleotides line up with TRBD1. The CDR3 runs 13 residues. The germline V gene has CDR1 LNHDA and CDR2 SQIVND (reference sequence). Germline trimming cut 6 bases from V and 8 bases from J; bases unmatched to any gene: 5. The CDR3 coding sequence is TGTGCCAGTAGCCAGGACAGGGGTGAGCCCCAGCATTTT. Translation: CASSQDRGEPQHF.

The chain carries TRBV30 and TRBJ2-5; D is perhaps TRBD2 (6 bases). V gave up 3 bases and J gave up 5 bases, with 13 bases separating them. Germline assignment: CDR1 GTSNPN and CDR2 SVGIG (reference sequence). CDR3 length equals 13 residues. The CDR3 sequence: CAWSYGTRETQYF. CDR3 nucleotide sequence: TGTGCCTGGAGCTACGGGACTCGGGAGACCCAGTACTTC.

J is TRBJ2-7 and V is TRBV20-1, with D possibly TRBD1 on 6 matching bases. V lost 5 bases and J 7 bases, leaving 12 bases between the germline ends. Germline V gene lookup returns CDR1 DFQATT and CDR2 SNEGSKA (reference sequence). This CDR3 has 11 residues. The DNA of the CDR3 is TGCAGTGCTTCCAGGGGAAAAGAGCAGTACTTC. It encodes CSASRGKEQYF.

V usage is TRBV6-5 and J usage is TRBJ1-1; tentatively, D is TRBD1 (5 bases). The ends were cut back, 7 bases at V and 0 bases at J, with 12 bases in the middle. From germline, CDR1 is MNHEY and CDR2 SVGAGI. The CDR3 is 14 residues long. This CDR3 reads CASNGGVVNTEAFF. The CDR3 DNA reads TGTGCCAGCAATGGAGGGGTCGTGAACACTGAAGCTTTCTTT.

This chain links TRBV6-1 with TRBJ2-5; 7 bases are shared with TRBD1. The length of the CDR3 is 13 residues. The junction had 2 bases not matched to a gene; V was cut back by 1 base and J by 6 bases. CDR1 and CDR2 (germline): MNHNS, SASEGT. CDR3 region: CASSEGQGKTQYF. DNA of the CDR3: TGTGCCAGCAGTGAAGGACAGGGTAAGACCCAGTACTTC.

The chain couples TRBV27 to TRBJ2-5; 7 bases fit TRBD1. V trimming: 6 bases; J trimming: 4 bases; junction bases outside the gene matches: 14. This CDR3 region has 16 residues. Germline values: CDR1 MNHEY, CDR2 SMNVEV (reference sequence). CDR3 in DNA: TGTGCCAGCAGATCTCTTCGACAGGGAATTCTAGAGACCCAGTACTTC. Its translation is CASRSLRQGILETQYF.

The chain combines TRBV5-4 with TRBJ2-7; 8 positions agree with TRBD1. Losses at the gene ends were 4 bases for V and 5 bases for J; bases not matched to a gene: 8. This CDR3 contains 14 residues. Germline values: CDR1 SGHNT, CDR2 YYREEE (reference sequence). Written as DNA, the CDR3 is TGTGCCAGCAGCCTGGACAGGGCTTTCGACGAGCAGTACGTC. Its translation: CASSLDRAFDEQYV.

The rearrangement uses TRBV15 and TRBJ2-2; 8 bases agree with TRBD1. CDR1 LNHNV and CDR2 YYDKDF come from the germline V gene (reference sequence). The CDR3 contains 17 residues. V lost 5 bases and J lost 2; bases outside the gene matches: 10. The CDR3 nucleotides are TGTGCCACCAGCCAAGACAGGGGAGAAACCAACACCGGGGAGCTGTTTTTT. It codes for CATSQDRGETNTGELFF.

The gene calls are TRBV27 and TRBJ2-1, with 8 bases matching TRBD2. The V segment lost 6 bases and the J segment 6 bases; nucleotides outside the gene matches: 10. Germline CDR1 reads MNHEY; CDR2 reads SMNVEV (reference sequence). This CDR3 contains 15 residues. CDR3 DNA: TGTGCCAGCAGCCTGTCGACACTAGCGGCCAATGAGCAGTTCTTC. Translated, it gives CASSLSTLAANEQFF.

The rearrangement joins TRBV2 to TRBJ1-4; no reliable D call. Between the trimmed V and J ends, which lost 6 bases and 3 bases, there was a span of 20 bases. Germline CDR1 reads SNHLY; CDR2 reads FYNNEI. The length of the CDR3 is 17 residues. CDR3 loop: CASSTRLLGLPNEKLFF. CDR3 sequence (DNA): TGTGCCAGCAGCACCCGGCTTTTAGGACTTCCTAATGAAAAACTGTTTTTT.